This T cell receptor (beta chain) was documented in a study of blood T cell repertoires in COVID-19. Across the study: Specimens from acute and convalescent COVID-19 originated in the United States, Italy and Spain. T cells, B-cell-depleted T cells, or PBMCs supplied cDNA or gDNA.

Germline V CDR1 and CDR2: LNHDA, SQIVND (reference sequence). V shed 4 bases, J shed 6 bases, and the junction held 8 bases outside the gene matches. The CDR3 extends over 14 amino acids. Study processing details: For nucleated cells, counts were estimated from reference gene primer amplification. Generated by immunoSEQ multiplex PCR, the TCRdb table keeps only in-frame clones and is missing some. The V and J calls and clone size come from that table; D and trimming were worked out from the DNA. The repertoire holds about 250,000 clones, with approximately 90% as singletons. The TCR comes from a woman in her 40s who had recovered from COVID-19. The chain links TRBV19 to TRBJ2-7, with 8 bases lining up with TRBD1. The specimen sequenced was peripheral blood. This CDR3 is CASSTPGQVVEQYF. DNA for the CDR3: TGTGCCAGTAGTACCCCGGGACAGGTCGTCGAGCAGTACTTC.